This paragraph covers one T cell receptor beta chain sequence. Trimming took off 6 bases at V and 5 bases at J, with 8 bases between the two ends. The CDR3 contains 12 residues. The data were taken from a study of blood T cells in healthy people across ages. Then a second PCR, running roughly 7 to 11 cycles, was carried out with a sample-barcoded 5' primer and a J-beta primer mix. TCRdb re-analysed the 5' RACE reads in MiXCR, keeping a single row per CDR3 protein. The sample lists 1.2 million to 1.5 million distinct CDR3 sequences, roughly 60% occurring once. This TCR was sampled from a man aged 18 to 29 in good health. The sequenced sample consisted of blood. The rearrangement uses TRBV12-3 or TRBV12-4 and TRBJ2-1; D is uncertain. CDR3 protein: CASSGRHNEQFF. CDR3 DNA sequence: TGTGCCAGCAGCGGAAGACACAATGAGCAGTTCTTC.